Shown below are 9 T cell receptor beta chains from a single sample sequenced in a study of cytomegalovirus exposure and HLA in healthy donors. The PCR employed 60 Vbeta primers together with 13 Jbeta primers. Profiling relied on immunoSEQ multiplex PCR, and the TCRdb table lists in-frame clones only, not all of them. The sample has 90,000 to 130,000 clones, about three quarters seen once. Sequenced sample: PBMCs. These receptors originate from a woman in her twenties or thirties in good health and CMV-seronegative.

The V gene is TRBV4-3, the J gene TRBJ1-1, with D possibly being TRBD1 (5 bases). This CDR3 has 15 amino acids. In germline, CDR1 is LGHNA, CDR2 YSLEER. Trimming removed 2 bases from V and 11 bases from J, with 21 bases in between. This CDR3 reads CASSQSSQGDQRAFF. Here the CDR3 DNA reads TGCGCCAGCAGCCAATCGAGTCAGGGTGATCAGAGGGCTTTCTTT.

A single count supports this clone. The gene calls are TRBV7-3 and TRBJ2-3; a weak D match, TRBD1 (6 bases). The CDR3 totals 13 residues. The V end lost 2 bases, the J end lost 7 bases, and 10 bases lay between the germline ends. The germline V gene has CDR1 SGHTA and CDR2 FQGTGA. The CDR3 sequence is CASSLQGSNTQYF. The CDR3 DNA follows: TGTGCCAGCAGCTTACAGGGGTCCAATACGCAGTATTTT.

The gene calls are TRBV30 and TRBJ1-1; D may be TRBD1 (6 bases). Trimming pared 3 bases from V and 0 bases from J, leaving 11 bases between. Per the germline V gene, CDR1 is GTSNPN and CDR2 is SVGIG (reference sequence). The CDR3 length is 14 residues. The CDR3 nucleotides are TGTGCCTGGAGCACGGGACACTTGAACACTGAAGCTTTCTTT. Amino acids: CAWSTGHLNTEAFF.

About this clone: Other nucleotide sequences from this sample produce the same CDR3. J is TRBJ1-2 and V is TRBV10-3, with D perhaps matching TRBD1 (5 bases). The CDR3 sequence is 13 residues long. Looked up from germline, CDR1 is ENHRY and CDR2 is SYGVKD. V lost 3 bases, J lost 3 bases, and 8 bases lay in between. The CDR3 sequence is CAISDGTDYGYTF. CDR3 bases: TGTGCCATCAGTGATGGGACTGACTATGGCTACACCTTC.

This clone showed up just a few times. This chain links TRBV9 with TRBJ2-1; D might be TRBD2 (5 bases). Germline values: CDR1 SGDLS, CDR2 YYNGEE. V shed 2 bases and J shed 0 bases, with 9 bases lying between them. The CDR3 extends over 15 amino acids. CDR3 residues: CASSVNSVSYNEQFF. The CDR3, as DNA: TGTGCCAGCAGCGTTAATAGCGTCTCCTACAATGAGCAGTTCTTC.

The chain uses TRBV19 and TRBJ1-5, with 7 bases aligning to TRBD1. The V gene's germline CDR1 is LNHDA and CDR2 SQIVND (reference sequence). CDR3 length: 15 amino acids. J was trimmed by 5 bases and V by 3 bases; bases with no gene match: 7. As DNA, the CDR3 is TGTGCCAGTAGTATTCTTGGGCAGGGGGATCAGCCCCAGCATTTT. It specifies CASSILGQGDQPQHF.

This chain links TRBV7-9 with TRBJ2-3, with D maybe TRBD2 (6 bases). In germline, CDR1 is SEHNR, CDR2 FQNEAQ (reference sequence). Trimming cost V 6 bases and J 4 bases, with 11 bases left between them. This CDR3 has 13 residues. The CDR3 protein is CASRSTSSDTQYF. The DNA of the CDR3 is TGTGCCAGCAGATCTACTAGCTCAGATACGCAGTATTTT.

This CDR3 is CAPRLARSNTGELFF. The CDR3 coding sequence is TGTGCCCCCCGGCTAGCGCGCTCGAACACCGGGGAGCTGTTTTTT. The chain links TRBV5-8 to TRBJ2-2; tentatively, D is TRBD2 (6 bases). Germline CDR1 SGHTS, CDR2 YDEGEE. This CDR3 has 15 amino acids. V lost 10 bases to trimming and J lost 0 bases, with 16 bases between them.

As to this clone: Other DNA sequences in this sample translate to the same CDR3. This chain joins TRBV5-1 and TRBJ2-5; 7 bases are shared with TRBD1. The V gene's germline CDR1 is SGHRS and CDR2 YFSETQ. The CDR3 is 14 amino acids. The J segment lost 2 bases and the V segment lost 0 bases, leaving 1 base of the junction unmatched. CDR3 nucleotides: TGCGCCAGCAGCTTGGGACAGGGTCAAGAGACCCAGTACTTC. It codes for CASSLGQGQETQYF.